A single sample is the source of the 5 T cell receptor beta chains below, sequenced in a study of blood T cell repertoires in COVID-19. Method: immunoSEQ multiplex PCR; TCRdb's copy keeps in-frame clones and lacks some. The sample contains approximately 260,000 clones, around nine tenths of which appear only once. Sample: peripheral blood. The receptors stem from a woman between 35 and 50 years old who had recovered from COVID-19.

V gene TRBV11-3 combines with J gene TRBJ2-5; TRBD1 might be the D (6 bases). The CDR3 loop spans 13 amino acids. Trimming shortened V by 6 bases and J by 2 bases, and 10 bases separated the two germline ends. Germline CDR1 and CDR2: SGHNT and YENEEA. For the CDR3, the DNA is TGTGCCAGCAGTCGGGACACGCAAGAGACCCAGTACTTC. It specifies CASSRDTQETQYF.

CDR3 DNA: TGTGCCAGCAGCTTAAAAGAGGGCAGCGAAAAACTGTTTTTT. This codes for CASSLKEGSEKLFF. This sequence joins TRBV5-4 and TRBJ1-4, with D uncertain. CDR3 length equals 14 residues. Germline CDR1 is SGHNT and CDR2 is YYREEE (reference sequence). V was shortened by 2 bases and J by 8 bases, with 13 bases between the two germline ends.

The gene calls are TRBV5-8 and TRBJ2-7, with 7 bases that match TRBD1. The CDR3 totals 15 residues. Trimming removed 5 bases from V and 1 base from J; junction bases left unmatched: 9. CDR1 is SGHTS, CDR2 YDEGEE, per germline. As DNA, the CDR3 is TGTGCCAGCAGAGATCGGGACAGAAGGTCCTACGAGCAGTACTTC. It codes for CASRDRDRRSYEQYF.

The chain carries TRBV5-1 and TRBJ2-7; perhaps TRBD1 as D (7 bases). Germline loops: CDR1 SGHRS, CDR2 YFSETQ. Trimming left V 7 bases short and J 7 bases short, with 18 bases between. The CDR3 totals 13 residues. The CDR3: CASSQDRRGEQYF. The CDR3 DNA reads as TGCGCCAGCTCCCAGGACAGGAGGGGGGAGCAGTACTTC. Variable domain in full (rest from reference TRBV5-1 and TRBJ2-7): KAGVTQTPRYLIKTRGQQVTLSCSPISGHRSVSWYQQTPGQGLQFLFEYFSETQRNKGNFPGRFSGRQFSNSRSEMNVSTLELGDSALYLCASSQDRRGEQYFGPGTRLTVT.

This chain uses TRBV11-2 with TRBJ2-3, with 13 bases aligning to TRBD2. The germline V gene has CDR1 SGHAT and CDR2 FQNNGV. V shed 3 bases and J 2 bases; nucleotides not matched to a gene: 8. The length of the CDR3 is 18 residues. CDR3 nucleotide sequence: TGTGCCAGCAGCTTCCGCGGGACTAGCGGGAAAGACACAGATACGCAGTATTTT. This encodes CASSFRGTSGKDTDTQYF. Full variable domain (outside the CDR3, taken from reference TRBV11-2 and TRBJ2-3): EAGVAQSPRYKIIEKRQSVAFWCNPISGHATLYWYQQILGQGPKLLIQFQNNGVVDDSQLPKDRFSAERLKGVDSTLKIQPAKLEDSAVYLCASSFRGTSGKDTDTQYFGPGTRLTVL.